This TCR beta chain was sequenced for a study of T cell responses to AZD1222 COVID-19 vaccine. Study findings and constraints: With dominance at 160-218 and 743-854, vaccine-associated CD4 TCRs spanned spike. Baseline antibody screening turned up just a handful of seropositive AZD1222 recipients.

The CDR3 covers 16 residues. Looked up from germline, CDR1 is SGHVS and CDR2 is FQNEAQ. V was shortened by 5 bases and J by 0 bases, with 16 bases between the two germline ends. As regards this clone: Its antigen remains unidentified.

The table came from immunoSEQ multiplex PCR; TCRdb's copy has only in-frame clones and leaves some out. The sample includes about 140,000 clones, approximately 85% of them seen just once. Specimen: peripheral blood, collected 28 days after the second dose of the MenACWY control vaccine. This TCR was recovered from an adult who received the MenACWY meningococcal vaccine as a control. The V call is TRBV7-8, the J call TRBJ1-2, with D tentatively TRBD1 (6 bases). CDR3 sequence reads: CASSLRTVNANYGYTF. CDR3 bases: TGTGCCAGCAGCCTCCGGACAGTCAACGCTAACTATGGCTACACCTTC. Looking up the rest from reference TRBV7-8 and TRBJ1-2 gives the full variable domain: GAGVSQSPRYKVAKRGQDVALRCDPISGHVSLFWYQQALGQGPEFLTYFQNEAQLDKSGLPSDRFFAERPEGSVSTLKIQRTQQEDSAVYLCASSLRTVNANYGYTFGSGTRLTVV.